The clone carrying this T cell receptor (beta chain) was seen more than once but under ten times. Its target is not known. The data belong to a study of spatial heterogeneity in lung cancer. Germline loops: CDR1 DFQATT, CDR2 SNEGSKA (reference sequence). V lost 0 bases, J lost 5 bases, and 6 bases stayed unmatched. The CDR3 is made up of 15 amino acids. Study results and caveats: Tumors with more nonsynonymous mutations had more expanded intratumoral alpha and beta TCRs.

The time point denotes: sample taken at primary tumor resection. Unsorted tumor, nontumor lung tissue or cryopreserved PBMC supplied the whole RNA. MiXCR, run by TCRdb on the 5' RACE reads, gives a single entry per CDR3 protein. This table has 100,000 to 110,000 distinct CDR3 sequences, 3.5% to 5% appearing once. V gene TRBV20-1 combines with J gene TRBJ2-7; 11 bases align to TRBD2. The receptor was derived from a male donor with early-stage non-small cell lung cancer. The specimen was lung tumor tissue, collected at surgery. The DNA of the CDR3 is TGCAGTGCTAGAGATCCCGGGACTAGCGGCGACGAGCAGTACTTC. Its protein product is CSARDPGTSGDEQYF.